The clone carrying this TCR beta chain was seen at least ten times. Its specificity is not known. TCR beta libraries were made by quantitative 5'-RACE with molecular barcodes. One entry per CDR3 protein results from TCRdb running MiXCR on the 5' RACE reads. This sample yields 750,000 to 850,000 distinct CDR3 sequences, of which 10% to 15% are seen a single time; approximately 0.5% belongs to the top ten. This sample stems from a study of CD8 T cells in ankylosing spondylitis. General study points: Disease-linked clones displayed a CD8+ phenotype and appeared relatively rarely in peripheral blood. For ankylosing spondylitis blood, a TCR beta motif of roughly 8 highly homologous variants appeared characteristic. In ankylosing spondylitis patients, matched synovial fluid reportedly showed significant enrichment of disease-linked clones.

The specimen sequenced was blood, either unsorted or a sorted T cell fraction (not recorded which). The clonotype comes from a male donor with ankylosing spondylitis.

The CDR3 nucleotides are TGTGCCAGCAGTTTTGGCGGGTACCAAGAGACCCAGTACTTC. This encodes CASSFGGYQETQYF. The rearrangement uses TRBV12-3 or TRBV12-4 and TRBJ2-5, with D maybe TRBD2 (5 bases). V was clipped by 3 bases and J by 0 bases, with 8 bases between them. This CDR3 spans 14 amino acids.